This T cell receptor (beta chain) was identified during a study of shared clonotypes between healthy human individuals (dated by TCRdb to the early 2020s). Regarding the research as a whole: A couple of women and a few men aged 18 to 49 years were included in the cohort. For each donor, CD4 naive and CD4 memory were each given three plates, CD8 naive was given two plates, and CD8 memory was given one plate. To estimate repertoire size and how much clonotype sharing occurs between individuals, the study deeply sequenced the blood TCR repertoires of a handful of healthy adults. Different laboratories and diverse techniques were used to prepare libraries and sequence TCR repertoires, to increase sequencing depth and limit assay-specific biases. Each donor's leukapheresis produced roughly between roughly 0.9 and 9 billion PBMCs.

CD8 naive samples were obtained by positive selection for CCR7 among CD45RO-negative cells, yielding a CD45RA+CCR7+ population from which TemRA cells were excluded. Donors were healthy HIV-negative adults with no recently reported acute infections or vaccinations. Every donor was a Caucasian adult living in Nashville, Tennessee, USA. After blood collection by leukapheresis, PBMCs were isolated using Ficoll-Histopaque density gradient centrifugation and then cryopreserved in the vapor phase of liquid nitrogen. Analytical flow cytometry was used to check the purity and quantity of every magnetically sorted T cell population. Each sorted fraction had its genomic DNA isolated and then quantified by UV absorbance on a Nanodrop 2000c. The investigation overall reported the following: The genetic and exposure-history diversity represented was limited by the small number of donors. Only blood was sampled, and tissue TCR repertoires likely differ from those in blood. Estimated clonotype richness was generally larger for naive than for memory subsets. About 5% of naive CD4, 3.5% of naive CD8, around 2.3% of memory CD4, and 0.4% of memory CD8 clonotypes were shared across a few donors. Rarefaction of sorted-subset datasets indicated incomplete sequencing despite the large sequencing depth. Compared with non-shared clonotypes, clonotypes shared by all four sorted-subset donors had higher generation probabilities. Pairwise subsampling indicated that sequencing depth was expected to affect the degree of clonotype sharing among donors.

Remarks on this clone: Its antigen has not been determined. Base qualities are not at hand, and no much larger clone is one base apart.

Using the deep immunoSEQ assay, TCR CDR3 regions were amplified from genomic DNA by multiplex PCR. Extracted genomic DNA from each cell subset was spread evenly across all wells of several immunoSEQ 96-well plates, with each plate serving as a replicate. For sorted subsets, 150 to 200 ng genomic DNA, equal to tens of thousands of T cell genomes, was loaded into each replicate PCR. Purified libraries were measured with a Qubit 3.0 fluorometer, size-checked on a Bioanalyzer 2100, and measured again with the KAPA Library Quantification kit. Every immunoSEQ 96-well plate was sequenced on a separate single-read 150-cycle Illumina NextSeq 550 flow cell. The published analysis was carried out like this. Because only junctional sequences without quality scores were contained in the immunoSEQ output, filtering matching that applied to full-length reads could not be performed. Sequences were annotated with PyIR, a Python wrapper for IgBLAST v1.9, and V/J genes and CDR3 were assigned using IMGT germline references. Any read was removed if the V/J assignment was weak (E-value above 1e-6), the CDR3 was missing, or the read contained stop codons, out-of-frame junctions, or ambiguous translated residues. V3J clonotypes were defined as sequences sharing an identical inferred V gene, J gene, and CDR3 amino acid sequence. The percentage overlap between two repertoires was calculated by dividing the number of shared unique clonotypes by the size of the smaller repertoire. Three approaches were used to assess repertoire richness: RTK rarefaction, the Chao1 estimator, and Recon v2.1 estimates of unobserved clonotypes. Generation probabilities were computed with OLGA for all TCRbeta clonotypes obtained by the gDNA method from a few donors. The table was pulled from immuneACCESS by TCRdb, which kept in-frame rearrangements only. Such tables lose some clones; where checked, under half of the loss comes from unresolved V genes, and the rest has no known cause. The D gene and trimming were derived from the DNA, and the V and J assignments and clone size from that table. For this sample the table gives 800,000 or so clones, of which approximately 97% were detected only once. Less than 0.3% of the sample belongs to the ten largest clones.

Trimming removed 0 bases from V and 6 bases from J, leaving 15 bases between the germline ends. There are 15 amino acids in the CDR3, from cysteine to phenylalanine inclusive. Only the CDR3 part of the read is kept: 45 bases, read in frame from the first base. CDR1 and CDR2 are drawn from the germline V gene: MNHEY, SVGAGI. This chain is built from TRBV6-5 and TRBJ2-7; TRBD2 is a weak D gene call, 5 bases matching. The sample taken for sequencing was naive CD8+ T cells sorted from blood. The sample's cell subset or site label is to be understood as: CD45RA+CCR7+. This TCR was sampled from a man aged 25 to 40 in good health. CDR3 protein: CASSYSRETLIEQYF. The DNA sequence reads TGTGCCAGCAGTTACTCGAGGGAGACTCTGATCGAGCAGTACTTC.